This is a list of T cell receptor beta chains from one sample in a study of cytomegalovirus exposure and HLA in healthy donors. Using immunoSEQ multiplex PCR, the repertoire was profiled, and TCRdb retains in-frame clones only, with some absent. The sample lists around 100,000 clones; about 75% were seen once. Sequences were obtained from PBMCs. The receptors derive from a man between 45 and 60 years old in good health and CMV-seronegative. Each CDR3 is given with its conserved first and last residue. The order of the fields is J gene, D gene, V gene, clone size, CDR3 DNA, CDR3 protein. D genes are given only for firm matches. The size entry is marked missing in some rows and otherwise reads once, few, many or a size class.

J gene: TRBJ2-2; D gene: TRBD2; V gene: TRBV5-1; clone size: .; CDR3 DNA: TGCGCCAGCAGCTTATTAGCGGGGGGGCCGGACGGGGAGCTGTTTTTT; CDR3 protein: CASSLLAGGPDGELFF
J gene: TRBJ2-5; D gene: .; V gene: TRBV5-1; clone size: .; CDR3 DNA: TGCGCCAGCAGCTTGGCTCAGCAAGAGACCCAGTACTTC; CDR3 protein: CASSLAQQETQYF
J gene: TRBJ2-7; D gene: TRBD2; V gene: TRBV2; clone size: .; CDR3 DNA: TGTGCCAGCAGTCCGGGGGGTGTTTACGAGCAGTACTTC; CDR3 protein: CASSPGGVYEQYF
J gene: TRBJ2-7; D gene: .; V gene: TRBV28; clone size: .; CDR3 DNA: TGTGCCAGCAGTTTACAGGGGGGCTACGAGCAGTACTTC; CDR3 protein: CASSLQGGYEQYF
J gene: TRBJ1-1; D gene: .; V gene: TRBV7-8; clone size: .; CDR3 DNA: TGTGCCAGCAGCCAACGAACAGGCCCTAACACTGAAGCTTTCTTT; CDR3 protein: CASSQRTGPNTEAFF
J gene: TRBJ2-7; D gene: .; V gene: TRBV7-9; clone size: .; CDR3 DNA: TGTGCCAGCAGCTTAGCGAAGGACTGGGACTACGAGCAGTACTTC; CDR3 protein: CASSLAKDWDYEQYF
J gene: TRBJ2-7; D gene: TRBD1; V gene: TRBV2; clone size: .; CDR3 DNA: TGTGCCAGCAGTGTCGGGACAGGGGGATACGAGCAGTACTTC; CDR3 protein: CASSVGTGGYEQYF
J gene: TRBJ2-6; D gene: TRBD2; V gene: TRBV7-9; clone size: .; CDR3 DNA: TGTGCCAGCAGGTCCCTTAAGGGAGGGCCTGGGGCCAACGTCCTGACTTTC; CDR3 protein: CASRSLKGGPGANVLTF
J gene: TRBJ2-5; D gene: .; V gene: TRBV11-2; clone size: .; CDR3 DNA: TGTGCCAGTGGCCGGGGGGCTGAGGGAGAGACCCAGTACTTC; CDR3 protein: CASGRGAEGETQYF
J gene: TRBJ1-1; D gene: .; V gene: TRBV30; clone size: few; CDR3 DNA: TGTGCCTGGAGTGTACAAGGGGCTGGCTCTGAAGCTTTCTTT; CDR3 protein: CAWSVQGAGSEAFF
J gene: TRBJ2-4; D gene: TRBD2; V gene: TRBV10-2; clone size: .; CDR3 DNA: TGCGCCAGCAGGAGGACCAGCGGGGGAGCCAAAAACATTCAGTACTTC; CDR3 protein: CASRRTSGGAKNIQYF
J gene: TRBJ2-5; D gene: .; V gene: TRBV11-3; clone size: .; CDR3 DNA: TGTGCCAGCAGCTTAGATATTCCAGGGTGGGAGACCCAGTACTTC; CDR3 protein: CASSLDIPGWETQYF
J gene: TRBJ2-3; D gene: .; V gene: TRBV10-1; clone size: .; CDR3 DNA: TGCGCCAGCAGTGGCTGGAGCGAACCAGATACGCAGTATTTT; CDR3 protein: CASSGWSEPDTQYF
J gene: TRBJ2-1; D gene: .; V gene: TRBV21-1; clone size: .; CDR3 DNA: TGTGCCAGCAGCAAAGATTTGCGGGATGAGCAGTTCTTC; CDR3 protein: CASSKDLRDEQFF
J gene: TRBJ1-2; D gene: .; V gene: TRBV30; clone size: .; CDR3 DNA: TGTGCCTGGAGTGAACGGGACACTGGCTACACCTTC; CDR3 protein: CAWSERDTGYTF
J gene: TRBJ1-1; D gene: .; V gene: TRBV6-5; clone size: few; CDR3 DNA: TGTGCCAGCAGCACTACCTTCCCTGCTGAAGCTTTCTTT; CDR3 protein: CASSTTFPAEAFF
J gene: TRBJ2-5; D gene: TRBD2; V gene: TRBV29-1; clone size: .; CDR3 DNA: TGCAGCGTTGTTGGGGGGTCGGGGGGGGAGACCCAGTACTTC; CDR3 protein: CSVVGGSGGETQYF
J gene: TRBJ2-3; D gene: TRBD1; V gene: TRBV6-6; clone size: .; CDR3 DNA: TGTGCCAGCAGTTCCCATCAGGGGGAATTAGCAGATACGCAGTATTTT; CDR3 protein: CASSSHQGELADTQYF
J gene: TRBJ2-3; D gene: .; V gene: TRBV30; clone size: .; CDR3 DNA: TGTGCCTGGCGCGCAACTAGCAGCGCTAGCACAGATACGCAGTATTTT; CDR3 protein: CAWRATSSASTDTQYF
J gene: TRBJ1-3; D gene: .; V gene: TRBV19; clone size: few; CDR3 DNA: TGTGCCAGTAGTTCCAACGGTGACTCTGGAAACACCATATATTTT; CDR3 protein: CASSSNGDSGNTIYF
J gene: TRBJ2-2; D gene: .; V gene: TRBV6-1; clone size: .; CDR3 DNA: TGTGCCAGCAGCCAGGGGTTTACCGGGGAGCTGTTTTTT; CDR3 protein: CASSQGFTGELFF
J gene: TRBJ2-1; D gene: TRBD2; V gene: TRBV4-1; clone size: .; CDR3 DNA: TGCGCCAGCAGCCCAACTAGCGGGGGGGCGTCTGAGCAGTTCTTC; CDR3 protein: CASSPTSGGASEQFF
J gene: TRBJ1-2; D gene: .; V gene: TRBV6-6; clone size: .; CDR3 DNA: TGTGCCAGCAGTTACGGGGGCGGCCTTAACTATGGCTACACCTTC; CDR3 protein: CASSYGGGLNYGYTF
J gene: TRBJ1-2; D gene: .; V gene: TRBV19; clone size: once; CDR3 DNA: TGTGCCAGTAGTATAGCGAAGAGCGGCTACACCTTC; CDR3 protein: CASSIAKSGYTF
J gene: TRBJ2-1; D gene: .; V gene: TRBV5-1; clone size: .; CDR3 DNA: TGCGCCAGCAGCTTAACGGGAGAGAGGTTTAGTGAGCAGTTCTTC; CDR3 protein: CASSLTGERFSEQFF
J gene: TRBJ2-7; D gene: TRBD2; V gene: TRBV29-1; clone size: .; CDR3 DNA: TGCAGCGTTGACATAGCGGGAGCGACCTACGAGCAGTACTTC; CDR3 protein: CSVDIAGATYEQYF
J gene: TRBJ2-6; D gene: .; V gene: TRBV7-6; clone size: .; CDR3 DNA: TGTGCCAGCAGCCGCTCTGGGGCCAACGTCCTGACTTTC; CDR3 protein: CASSRSGANVLTF
J gene: TRBJ2-1; D gene: .; V gene: TRBV30; clone size: .; CDR3 DNA: TGTGCCTGGAGTGCACTGGCAGGGTATGAGCAGTTCTTC; CDR3 protein: CAWSALAGYEQFF
J gene: TRBJ2-7; D gene: TRBD1; V gene: TRBV30; clone size: .; CDR3 DNA: TGTGCCTGGAGTGGACAGGGCTACGAGCAGTACTTC; CDR3 protein: CAWSGQGYEQYF
J gene: TRBJ2-7; D gene: .; V gene: TRBV4-1; clone size: few; CDR3 DNA: TGCGCCAGCAGCCTGGAGGGGACGGCGACCTACGAGCAGTACTTC; CDR3 protein: CASSLEGTATYEQYF
J gene: TRBJ1-1; D gene: .; V gene: TRBV29-1; clone size: few; CDR3 DNA: TGCAGCGTTGTCGGTATGAACACTGAAGCTTTCTTT; CDR3 protein: CSVVGMNTEAFF
J gene: TRBJ1-6; D gene: TRBD1; V gene: TRBV30; clone size: .; CDR3 DNA: TGTGCCTGGAGCCCTTTACAGGGGACCTCACCCCTCCACTTT; CDR3 protein: CAWSPLQGTSPLHF
J gene: TRBJ1-1; D gene: .; V gene: TRBV10-1; clone size: .; CDR3 DNA: TGCGCCAGCAGGTACAGCTCGGGGGCTGAAGCTTTCTTT; CDR3 protein: CASRYSSGAEAFF
J gene: TRBJ2-3; D gene: .; V gene: TRBV19; clone size: .; CDR3 DNA: TGTGCCAGTAGTATAGCCCCCCGGCGGGCGGATACGCAGTATTTT; CDR3 protein: CASSIAPRRADTQYF
J gene: TRBJ2-7; D gene: .; V gene: TRBV5-4; clone size: .; CDR3 DNA: TGTGCCAGCAGCTCTTCCTACGAGCAGTACTTC; CDR3 protein: CASSSSYEQYF
J gene: TRBJ1-2; D gene: TRBD1; V gene: TRBV10-3; clone size: few; CDR3 DNA: TGTGCCATCAGTGAGTACGGTCGACAGGGGGAGAACTATGGCTACACCTTC; CDR3 protein: CAISEYGRQGENYGYTF
J gene: TRBJ1-2; D gene: TRBD1; V gene: TRBV28; clone size: .; CDR3 DNA: TGTGCCAGCAGTTTTCAACATAATTCCGGGACAGGGAAGTCCTATGGCTACACCTTC; CDR3 protein: CASSFQHNSGTGKSYGYTF